This TCR beta chain was captured by sequencing in a study of blood T cell repertoires in COVID-19. Study-wide context: Sites across the United States, Italy and Spain contributed samples from acute and convalescent COVID-19.

This CDR3 has 18 amino acids. Per the germline V gene, CDR1 is LNHDA and CDR2 is SQIVND (reference sequence). The V gene end was trimmed by 5 bases and the J gene end by 6 bases; junction bases not matched to a gene: 17. In the original analysis: Nucleated cell number was recorded as an estimate derived from reference gene primer amplification. The repertoire was sequenced with immunoSEQ multiplex PCR; TCRdb's copy has only in-frame clones and lacks some. V and J calls and clone size are as listed in that table; D and trimming were resolved from the DNA. Counted here are 200,000 to 300,000 clones, just under 85% occurring once; the ten biggest clones make up around 6.4%.

The rearrangement links TRBV19 to TRBJ1-5; 9 bases are shared with TRBD1. This TCR came from a woman aged 55-70 years with active or convalescent COVID-19. Material for sequencing was peripheral blood. In DNA, the CDR3 is TGTGCCAGTAGTGGGGGGACAGGGATGGCGCAAGGATTTCAGCCCCAGCATTTT. Amino acid sequence: CASSGGTGMAQGFQPQHF.